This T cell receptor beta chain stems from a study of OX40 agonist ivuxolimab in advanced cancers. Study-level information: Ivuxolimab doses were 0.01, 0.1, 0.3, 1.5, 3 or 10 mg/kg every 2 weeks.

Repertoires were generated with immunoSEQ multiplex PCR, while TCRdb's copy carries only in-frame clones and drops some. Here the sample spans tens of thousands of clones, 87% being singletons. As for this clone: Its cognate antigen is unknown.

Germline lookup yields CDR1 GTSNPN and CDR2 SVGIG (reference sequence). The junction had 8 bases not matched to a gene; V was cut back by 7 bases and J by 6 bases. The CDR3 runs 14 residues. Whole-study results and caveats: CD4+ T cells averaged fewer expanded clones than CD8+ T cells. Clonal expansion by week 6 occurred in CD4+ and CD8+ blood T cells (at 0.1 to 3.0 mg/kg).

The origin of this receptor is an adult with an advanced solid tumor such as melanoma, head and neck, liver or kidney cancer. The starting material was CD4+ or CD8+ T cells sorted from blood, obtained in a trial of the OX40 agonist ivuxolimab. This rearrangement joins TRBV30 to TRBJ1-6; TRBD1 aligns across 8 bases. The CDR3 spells CAYRPQGGNSPLHF. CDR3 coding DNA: TGTGCCTACCGACCACAGGGGGGTAATTCACCCCTCCACTTT.